This T cell receptor beta chain stems from a study of identical twins. This clonotype was detected only a few times. The CDR3 consists of 14 residues. The V end was cut by 6 bases, the J end by 2 bases, with 13 bases between. Germline CDR1 SNHLY, CDR2 FYNNEI. TCRdb ran MiXCR on the 5' RACE reads and lists one entry per CDR3 protein. Among roughly 1.6 million distinct CDR3 sequences listed, about 31% were seen once. Sequencing used cord blood. The receptor comes from a newborn girl in good health. The chain joins TRBV2 to TRBJ2-5; D is possibly TRBD1 or TRBD2 (6 bases each). CDR3 nucleotides: TGTGCCAGCAGGGAGGGGGTAAAGCAAGAGACCCAGTACTTC. Protein: CASREGVKQETQYF.